The clone carrying this T cell receptor beta chain was seen repeatedly, ten times or more. Unique molecular identifiers were used in preparing the TCRbeta library. TCRdb itself ran the PCR reads through MiXCR, one entry per CDR3 protein. The sample contains about 100,000 distinct CDR3 sequences, approximately 5.4% of which appear only once. The data were obtained in a study of T-cell reconstitution after alpha-beta-depleted transplantation in children. Trimming took 5 bases from V and 0 from J, leaving 11 bases between them. CDR1 and CDR2 from the germline V gene are SGHRS and YFSETQ. The CDR3 is 14 amino acids.

The rearrangement uses TRBV5-1 and TRBJ1-2, with D unclear. The sequencing here drew on PBMCs, mostly from graft donor cells, taken 60 days after TCRalphabeta/CD19-depleted stem cell transplant. The receptor was derived from a female patient aged 2-9 years who had a stem cell transplant for Fanconi anemia, so the T cells may come from the graft donor. The CDR3 sequence is CASSGPTANYGYTF. CDR3 coding DNA: TGCGCCAGCAGTGGACCTACGGCTAACTATGGCTACACCTTC.